These 10 T cell receptor beta chains came from one sample sequenced in a study of beta chain features in type 1 diabetes. Overall study results and limits: Among all four CD4+ subsets, Type 1 diabetes patients had TCRB CDR3s that were moderately but significantly shorter.

The sequenced template was cDNA made from the entire isolated RNA. The data were produced by immunoSEQ multiplex PCR, yet TCRdb's version contains in-frame clones alone and is incomplete. The table lists about 160,000 clones, approximately 8.7% of them singletons. These receptors are not linked to any known antigen. Sample: central memory CD4+ T cells from blood. These receptors all stem from a woman in her 30s with type 1 diabetes.

This chain joins TRBV7-2 and TRBJ2-5, with TRBD2 as a possible D gene (6 bases). Germline V gene sequence: CDR1 SGHTA, CDR2 FQGNSA. Trimming cost V 5 bases and J 2 bases, with 12 bases left between them. The CDR3 extends over 14 amino acids. The DNA of the CDR3 is TGTGCCAGCAGCCCAAGCGGGCCTCAAGAGACCCAGTACTTC. Translation gives CASSPSGPQETQYF.

This sequence joins TRBV5-4 and TRBJ1-2, with D tentatively TRBD1 (5 bases). Per germline, CDR1 SGHNT and CDR2 YYREEE (reference sequence). The CDR3 extends over 12 amino acids. V dropped 0 bases and J dropped 11 bases, with 11 bases sitting between them. DNA of the CDR3: TGTGCCAGCAGCTTGGAAGACAGTAGATACACCTTC. Translating it yields CASSLEDSRYTF.

Many counts were recorded for this clone. Other DNA sequences of this sample code for an identical CDR3. This chain uses TRBV15 with TRBJ2-5; the D is unclear. Trimming pared 0 bases from V and 5 bases from J, leaving 7 bases between. This CDR3 is 13 amino acids long. CDR1 and CDR2 from the germline V gene are LNHNV and YYDKDF (reference sequence). The DNA for the CDR3 is TGTGCCACCAGCAGAGATCCGGGTGAGACCCAGTACTTC. Residues: CATSRDPGETQYF.

The chain uses TRBV5-1 and TRBJ2-2; no firm D call. The V and J ends lost 1 base and 1 base respectively, with 8 bases between them. The V gene's germline CDR1 is SGHRS and CDR2 YFSETQ. This CDR3 has 15 amino acids. CDR3 region: CASSLFAKNTGELFF. The CDR3 DNA reads TGCGCCAGCAGCTTGTTTGCGAAGAACACCGGGGAGCTGTTTTTT.

The chain is built from TRBV7-2 and TRBJ1-1; 8 bases align to TRBD1. The V gene's germline CDR1 is SGHTA and CDR2 FQGNSA. Trimming took 2 bases from V and 2 from J; bases not matched to a gene: 1. The CDR3 loop spans 14 amino acids. The CDR3 protein is CASSLQGANTEAFF. CDR3 nucleotide sequence: TGTGCCAGCAGCTTACAGGGGGCCAACACTGAAGCTTTCTTT.

In DNA form, the CDR3 reads TGTGCCAGCAGTGAAGCGCGCCTAGCGGGCACAGATACGCAGTATTTT. It codes for CASSEARLAGTDTQYF. V and J are TRBV2 and TRBJ2-3; 7 nucleotides align to TRBD2. The germline V gene encodes CDR1 SNHLY and CDR2 FYNNEI. The CDR3 runs to 16 residues. V lost 0 bases, J lost 1 base, and 4 bases stayed unmatched.

The table lists this clone with a few counts. The chain links TRBV7-9 to TRBJ1-3, with a tentative D call TRBD1 (5 bases). The CDR3 spans 14 residues. V lost 2 bases, J lost 3 bases, and 8 bases lay in between. Germline CDR1 reads SEHNR; CDR2 reads FQNEAQ (reference sequence). The CDR3 loop reads CASSLFRVGNTIYF. CDR3 sequence (DNA): TGTGCCAGCAGCTTATTCAGGGTTGGAAACACCATATATTTT.

This sequence joins TRBV7-2 and TRBJ2-3, with 8 bases lining up with TRBD1. Unmatched junction bases numbered 8, after V lost 3 bases and J lost 3 bases. The CDR3 extends over 16 amino acids. Germline V lookup: CDR1 SGHTA, CDR2 FQGNSA. CDR3 DNA sequence: TGTGCCAGCAGCTTTTCCGGAGACAGGGGTACAGATACGCAGTATTTT. This gives the protein CASSFSGDRGTDTQYF.

The table lists this clone with a few counts. CDR3 region: CASSPELAGGQNEQFF. Here the CDR3 DNA reads TGTGCCAGCTCACCAGAACTAGCGGGAGGCCAAAATGAGCAGTTCTTC. The chain recombines TRBV18 with TRBJ2-1, with TRBD2 identical over 12 bases. The CDR3 totals 16 residues. V lost 2 bases, J lost 7 bases, and 6 bases stayed unmatched. CDR1 is KGHSH, CDR2 LQKENI, per germline.

The chain uses TRBV4-1 and TRBJ2-7; the D gene is possibly TRBD2 (6 bases). CDR3 length: 16 residues. Germline CDR1 and CDR2: MGHRA and YSYEKL. The germline V and J ends were trimmed by 0 bases and 0 bases, with 12 bases remaining between them. The CDR3 DNA follows: TGCGCCAGCAGCCAAGAGCCTGGCGGGACCTCCTACGAGCAGTACTTC. It encodes CASSQEPGGTSYEQYF.